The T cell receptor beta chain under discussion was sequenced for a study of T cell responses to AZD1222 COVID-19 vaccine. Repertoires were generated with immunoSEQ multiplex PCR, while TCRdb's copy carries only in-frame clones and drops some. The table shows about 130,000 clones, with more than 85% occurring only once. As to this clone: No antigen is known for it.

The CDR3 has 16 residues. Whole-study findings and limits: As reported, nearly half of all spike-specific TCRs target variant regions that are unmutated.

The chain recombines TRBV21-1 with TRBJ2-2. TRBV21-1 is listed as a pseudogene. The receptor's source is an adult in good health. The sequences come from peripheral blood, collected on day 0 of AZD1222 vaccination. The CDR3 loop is CASSKGGTLNTGELFF. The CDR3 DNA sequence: TGTGCCAGCAGCAAAGGAGGGACGTTGAACACCGGGGAGCTGTTTTTT.